The clone carrying this TCR beta chain was recorded a few times. Its antigen is unknown. These data belong to a study of blood T cells in healthy people across ages. Study conclusions and caveats: Observed TCR beta diversity showed a strong correlation with the percentage of naive T cells as measured by flow cytometry.

Together with a sample-barcoded 5' primer, a J-beta primer mix was included in a second PCR lasting roughly 6 to 12 cycles. TCRdb called the 5' RACE reads again in MiXCR, with one record for every CDR3 protein. Found here are hundreds of thousands of distinct CDR3 sequences, approximately 55% of them singletons; the top ten hold about two fifths. The CDR3 sequence is 13 residues long. Per germline, CDR1 DFQATT and CDR2 SNEGSKA (reference sequence). V gave up 3 bases and J gave up 5 bases, with 11 bases separating them. Healthy Russian Caucasian donors spanned ages about 6 to 100 years. This sequence joins TRBV20-1 and TRBJ2-1; D ambiguous. This clonotype was obtained from an elderly man in good health. The sample was blood. CDR3 amino acids: CSARPRPNNEQFF. The CDR3 DNA reads as TGCAGTGCTAGGCCTAGGCCGAACAATGAGCAGTTCTTC.